These T cell receptor beta chains were read from a single sample in a study of shared clonotypes between healthy human individuals. The protocol was immunoSEQ multiplex PCR, while the TCRdb copy is restricted to in-frame clones and leaves out a portion. This sample yields about 600,000 clones, of which 95% to 98% are seen a single time; 0.3% belongs to the top ten. The sample was naive CD8+ T cells sorted from blood. These receptor sequences come from a man younger than 45 in good health. CDR3s include the opening cysteine and the closing phenylalanine or tryptophan. A D gene is named only where the DNA matches it firmly. Some rows have no size entry. The others give once, few or many, or a class for an expanded clone.

>NA|TRBJ1-5|TRBV27|NA
CASSFSTAQAQHF
TGTGCCAGCAGTTTCTCGACAGCCCAGGCCCAGCATTTT
>NA|TRBJ1-2|TRBV5-4|TRBD1
CASSAQGQPIYYGYTF
TGTGCCAGCAGCGCCCAGGGACAGCCTATCTACTATGGCTACACCTTC
>once|TRBJ2-7|TRBV25-1|NA
CASSLGAGVDEQYF
TGTGCCAGCAGCCTAGGGGCAGGGGTGGACGAGCAGTACTTC
>once|TRBJ1-1|TRBV5-1|TRBD1
CASSVKMTGLNTEAFF
TGCGCCAGCAGCGTAAAAATGACAGGGCTGAACACTGAAGCTTTCTTT
>NA|TRBJ2-1|TRBV9|TRBD2
CASSVDPSGGNEQFF
TGTGCCAGCAGCGTCGACCCTAGCGGGGGCAATGAGCAGTTCTTC
>NA|TRBJ2-7|TRBV7-2|TRBD2
CASSLGRGRTDEQYF
TGTGCCAGCAGCTTAGGGCGCGGGAGGACTGACGAGCAGTACTTC
>NA|TRBJ1-5|TRBV28|NA
CASTYGPTSNQPQHF
TGTGCCAGCACCTACGGACCAACTAGCAATCAGCCCCAGCATTTT
>NA|TRBJ2-7|TRBV5-1|TRBD2
CASSSGTSGSYEQYF
TGCGCCAGCAGCTCCGGGACTAGCGGCTCCTACGAGCAGTACTTC
>NA|TRBJ2-1|TRBV11-3|NA
CASSAFGNEQFF
TGTGCCAGCAGCGCATTCGGCAATGAGCAGTTCTTC
>NA|TRBJ2-7|TRBV29-1|TRBD1
CSVDTGTGSYEQYF
TGCAGCGTTGATACCGGGACAGGTTCCTACGAGCAGTACTTC
>NA|TRBJ1-2|TRBV7-9|TRBD1
CASSSGQGANYGYTF
TGTGCCAGCAGCTCAGGACAGGGAGCTAACTATGGCTACACCTTC
>NA|TRBJ1-1|TRBV20-1|NA
CSARGYTEAFF
TGCAGTGCTAGAGGTTACACTGAAGCTTTCTTT
>once|TRBJ2-7|TRBV27|NA
CASSFGREQYF
TGTGCCAGCAGTTTCGGGCGCGAGCAGTACTTC
>NA|TRBJ2-5|TRBV29-1|TRBD2
CSVDLALAGRSQETQYF
TGCAGCGTTGACCTCGCTCTAGCCGGGAGGTCCCAAGAGACCCAGTACTTC
>NA|TRBJ2-1|TRBV7-9|NA
CASSFVNPYKSYNEQFF
TGTGCCAGCAGCTTTGTCAACCCGTACAAGTCCTACAATGAGCAGTTCTTC
>NA|TRBJ2-1|TRBV4-1|TRBD1
CASSQVVTGSGEQFF
TGCGCCAGCAGCCAAGTAGTGACAGGGTCAGGGGAGCAGTTCTTC
>NA|TRBJ2-3|TRBV10-3|TRBD1
CAIRNPGQGHTDTQYF
TGTGCCATCAGAAACCCGGGACAGGGGCACACAGATACGCAGTATTTT
>NA|TRBJ2-3|TRBV10-3|TRBD2
CAISEGGAGEADTQYF
TGTGCCATCAGTGAGGGCGGTGCGGGAGAGGCGGATACGCAGTATTTT
>NA|TRBJ2-7|TRBV7-2|TRBD2
CASSGRLAGGSRIGYEQYF
TGTGCCAGCAGCGGTAGACTAGCGGGCGGTAGCCGGATAGGCTACGAGCAGTACTTC
>NA|TRBJ2-7|TRBV27|TRBD1
CASSLTGVYEQYF
TGTGCCAGCAGTTTAACAGGGGTGTACGAGCAGTACTTC
>NA|TRBJ2-4|TRBV9|NA
CASSDHIAAAKNIQYF
TGTGCCAGCAGCGATCACATAGCGGCTGCCAAAAACATTCAGTACTTC
>NA|TRBJ1-1|TRBV5-5|TRBD1
CASSLAAIHRGTEAFF
TGTGCCAGCAGCTTGGCAGCCATCCACAGGGGCACTGAAGCTTTCTTT
>NA|TRBJ2-7|TRBV6-5|NA
CASSYSSRDFYEQYF
TGTGCCAGCAGTTACTCATCCAGGGATTTCTACGAGCAGTACTTC
>NA|TRBJ2-1|TRBV14|NA
CASSQDSGSYNEQFF
TGTGCCAGCAGCCAAGATTCAGGGAGCTACAATGAGCAGTTCTTC
>NA|TRBJ1-4|TRBV15|TRBD1
CATSRPEITGTAYEKLFF
TGTGCCACCAGCAGACCCGAAATTACCGGGACAGCCTATGAAAAACTGTTTTTT
>NA|TRBJ1-4|TRBV7-9|NA
CASSFTGRGKANEKLFF
TGTGCCAGCAGCTTCACGGGCAGGGGAAAGGCTAATGAAAAACTGTTTTTT
>NA|TRBJ2-2|TRBV18|NA
CASSAPSDTGELFF
TGTGCCAGCTCGGCCCCTTCGGACACCGGGGAGCTGTTTTTT